One and the same sample provided the 19 T cell receptor beta chains below, sequenced in a study. From the RT-PCR reads, TCRdb called clonotypes with MiXCR, one entry per CDR3 protein. The sample lists about 680,000 distinct CDR3 sequences, approximately 15% occurring once. Material: memory CD4+ T cells from blood. The receptors shown here come from a female donor in good health, serving as a healthy control.

This chain joins TRBV5-1 and TRBJ2-5; 7 bases are a match to TRBD1. CDR3 length: 16 residues. The V gene's germline CDR1 is SGHRS and CDR2 YFSETQ. The trim removed 0 bases at V and 0 bases at J, leaving 5 bases unmatched. The CDR3 nucleotides read TGCGCCAGCAGCTTGGGACAGGGTACTCACCAAGAGACCCAGTACTTC. It specifies CASSLGQGTHQETQYF.

The V gene is TRBV20-1, the J gene TRBJ1-2, with D possibly being TRBD1 (5 bases). V gave up 3 bases and J gave up 6 bases, with 8 bases separating them. Germline values: CDR1 DFQATT, CDR2 SNEGSKA (reference sequence). This CDR3 contains 11 residues. The DNA for the CDR3 is TGCAGTGCTAGTGACAGCGATGGCTACACCTTC. This codes for CSASDSDGYTF.

Comments on this clonotype: A much larger clone sits a single nucleotide away, making a read error possible. This chain joins TRBV7-9 and TRBJ1-3; D call uncertain. The CDR3 sequence is 14 residues long. Looked up from germline, CDR1 is SEHNR and CDR2 is FQNEAQ (reference sequence). Here the CDR3 DNA reads TGTTCCAGCACCCAGACGCGCTCTGGAAACACCATATATTTT. This gives the protein CSSTQTRSGNTIYF.

This chain connects TRBV20-1 to TRBJ2-1, with 10 bases aligning to TRBD1. Germline lookup yields CDR1 DFQATT and CDR2 SNEGSKA (reference sequence). V was clipped by 6 bases and J by 10 bases; unmatched bases: 15. The CDR3 runs 15 residues. The CDR3 DNA follows: TGCAGTGCCCCCCCCTGGGACAGGGGCGACGGGGAGCAGTTCTTC. Protein: CSAPPWDRGDGEQFF.

The chain carries TRBV11-1 and TRBJ2-6; D is ambiguous. Trimming pared 2 bases from V and 2 bases from J, leaving 19 bases between. Germline CDR1 and CDR2: SGHAT and FQDESV (reference sequence). The CDR3 totals 19 residues. CDR3 sequence reads: CASSLSTATAFPGANVLTF. In DNA, the CDR3 is TGTGCCAGCAGCTTATCGACCGCGACCGCTTTCCCTGGGGCCAACGTCCTGACTTTC.

In its sample, this clonotype was seen many times. This chain links TRBV12-3 or TRBV12-4 with TRBJ1-1, with no clear D. The V end was cut by 3 bases, the J end by 1 base, with 6 bases between. The CDR3 has 13 amino acids. The CDR3 DNA reads as TGTGCCAGCAGTTTTTCCGCGAACACTGAAGCTTTCTTT. Residues: CASSFSANTEAFF.

The chain couples TRBV20-1 to TRBJ1-2, with unresolved D. Germline loops: CDR1 DFQATT, CDR2 SNEGSKA (reference sequence). V gave up 6 bases and J gave up 2 bases, with 10 bases separating them. The CDR3 loop spans 12 amino acids. CDR3 residues: CSAEGKNYGYTF. CDR3 DNA: TGCAGTGCCGAAGGGAAAAACTATGGCTACACCTTC.

The chain recombines TRBV12-3 or TRBV12-4 with TRBJ2-3; possibly TRBD1 or TRBD2 for D (6 bases each). The V end lost 6 bases, the J end lost 3 bases, and 19 bases lay between the germline ends. The CDR3 covers 16 residues. Written as DNA, the CDR3 is TGTGCCAGCAGACTTAGAGGGGGGAGCGGGACAGATACGCAGTATTTT. Amino acid sequence: CASRLRGGSGTDTQYF.

This clonotype has a count of ten or more. V usage is TRBV20-1 and J usage is TRBJ2-3; a possible D gene is TRBD2 (7 bases). CDR1 and CDR2 from the germline V gene are DFQATT and SNEGSKA (reference sequence). With 5 bases removed from V and 5 bases from J, the gap between germline ends came to 20 bases. The CDR3 consists of 15 residues. CDR3 protein: CSAPGAGRAGDTQYF. The DNA of the CDR3 is TGCAGTGCTCCGGGGGCGGGGAGGGCCGGAGATACGCAGTATTTT.

The chain recombines TRBV6-2 or TRBV6-3 with TRBJ2-1; no definite D call. There are 13 residues in the CDR3. Trimming left V 4 bases short and J 5 bases short, with 9 bases between. CDR1 MNHEY and CDR2 SVGEGT come from the germline V gene. CDR3 DNA sequence: TGTGCCAGCAGTTTCTCTTTTCACAATGAGCAGTTCTTC. Translation: CASSFSFHNEQFF.

A few counts support this clonotype. Given a much more abundant clone one base away, this may be a read error. This chain connects TRBV7-2 to TRBJ1-5, with TRBD1 identical over 7 bases. Unmatched junction bases numbered 2, after V lost 4 bases and J lost 5 bases. The germline V gene has CDR1 SGHTA and CDR2 FQGNSA. This CDR3 region has 13 residues. The CDR3 region has the DNA TGTGCCAGCAGCTCCGACAGGGATCAGCCCCAGCATTTT. It encodes CASSSDRDQPQHF. Variable domain in full (rest from reference TRBV7-2 and TRBJ1-5): GAGVSQSPSNKVTEKGKDVELRCDPISGHTALYWYRQSLGQGLEFLIYFQGNSAPDKSGLPSDRFSAERTGGSVSTLTIQRTQQEDSAVYLCASSSDRDQPQHFGDGTRLSIL.

This clonotype was observed a handful of times. The rearrangement links TRBV29-1 to TRBJ1-1, with a tentative D call TRBD1 (6 bases). Germline V lookup: CDR1 SQVTM, CDR2 ANQGSEA. Between the trimmed V and J ends, which lost 6 bases and 0 bases, there was a span of 14 bases. The CDR3 is 14 residues long. CDR3: CSVMGGRMNTEAFF. Written as DNA, the CDR3 is TGCAGCGTGATGGGGGGGCGCATGAACACTGAAGCTTTCTTT.

The chain employs TRBV4-1 and TRBJ1-2; D call uncertain. CDR1 MGHRA and CDR2 YSYEKL come from the germline V gene. The CDR3 covers 15 residues. The V end lost 1 base, the J end lost 0 bases, and 9 bases lay between the germline ends. CDR3 sequence: CASSQAQPANYGYTF. The CDR3, as DNA: TGCGCCAGCAGCCAAGCCCAACCAGCTAACTATGGCTACACCTTC.

This clonotype showed up many times. The genes are TRBV12-3 or TRBV12-4 and TRBJ2-7; the match to TRBD2 covers 11 bases. The CDR3 runs to 15 residues. The J segment lost 2 bases and the V segment lost 6 bases, leaving 6 bases of the junction unmatched. The CDR3 DNA is TGTGCCAGCAGCTTTAGCGGGAGGGCGACCTACGAGCAGTACTTC. Residues: CASSFSGRATYEQYF.

J is TRBJ2-7 and V is TRBV6-5; TRBD2 matches 13 bases. Germline V gives CDR1 MNHEY, CDR2 SVGAGI. The trim removed 6 bases at V and 7 bases at J, leaving 9 bases unmatched. This CDR3 comprises 15 residues. CDR3 loop: CASSHGLAGVREQYF. DNA of the CDR3: TGTGCCAGCAGCCACGGACTAGCGGGAGTAAGAGAGCAGTACTTC.

This clonotype came up many times. CDR3 DNA sequence: TGTGCCATCAGGGGACAGTCTACAACCTTCGAGCAGTACTTC. The encoded protein is CAIRGQSTTFEQYF. V is TRBV10-3 and J is TRBJ2-7; 7 positions match TRBD1. The CDR3 sequence is 14 residues long. Looked up from germline, CDR1 is ENHRY and CDR2 is SYGVKD. After removal of 6 bases from V and 6 bases from J, the junction contained 11 bases not matched to a gene.

The chain is built from TRBV12-3 or TRBV12-4 and TRBJ2-7; D is perhaps TRBD2 (5 bases). The CDR3 runs 11 residues. Trimming removed 9 bases at V and 3 bases at J, with 9 bases between. The chain's CDR3 is CASLRDYEQYF. The CDR3 nucleotides are TGTGCCAGTCTGAGGGACTACGAGCAGTACTTC.

This clonotype was observed at least ten times. V is TRBV15 and J is TRBJ2-1; TRBD2 aligns across 9 bases. Germline lookup yields CDR1 LNHNV and CDR2 YYDKDF (reference sequence). J gave up 7 bases and V 0 bases, and 4 bases lay outside the gene matches. The CDR3 runs to 15 residues. Here the CDR3 reads CATSREDSGRNEQFF. CDR3 DNA: TGTGCCACCAGCAGAGAGGATAGCGGGAGAAATGAGCAGTTCTTC.

The table lists this clonotype with many counts. The chain couples TRBV27 to TRBJ1-5; perhaps TRBD1 as D (6 bases). This CDR3 comprises 14 residues. V was clipped by 7 bases and J by 6 bases, with 16 bases between them. CDR1 MNHEY and CDR2 SMNVEV come from the germline V gene (reference sequence). CDR3 residues: CASKGTSGVQPQHF. The DNA for the CDR3 is TGTGCCAGCAAAGGGACTTCAGGGGTTCAGCCCCAGCATTTT.